The present TCR beta chain was sequenced within a study of blood T cell repertoires in COVID-19. Only one count was recorded for this clone. V lost 6 bases and J lost 12, with 28 bases in between. Germline V lookup: CDR1 SGHRS, CDR2 YFSETQ. CDR3 size: 16 residues. TCRdb's copy holds only in-frame clones and misses some; the assay was immunoSEQ multiplex PCR. There are 90,000 to 150,000 clones in the sample; around 90% occur only once, and roughly 0.94% lies in the top ten. The sequenced material came from peripheral blood. The origin of this receptor is a woman aged 45-65 years with active or convalescent COVID-19. The chain is built from TRBV5-1 and TRBJ2-4; D is possibly TRBD1 (6 bases). The CDR3 region has the DNA TGCGCCAGCAAGCAACCAAATACCGGGACAAAAGGTCCTCAGTACTTC. This encodes CASKQPNTGTKGPQYF. Full variable domain (rest looked up from reference TRBV5-1 and TRBJ2-4): KAGVTQTPRYLIKTRGQQVTLSCSPISGHRSVSWYQQTPGQGLQFLFEYFSETQRNKGNFPGRFSGRQFSNSRSEMNVSTLELGDSALYLCASKQPNTGTKGPQYFGAGTRLSVL.